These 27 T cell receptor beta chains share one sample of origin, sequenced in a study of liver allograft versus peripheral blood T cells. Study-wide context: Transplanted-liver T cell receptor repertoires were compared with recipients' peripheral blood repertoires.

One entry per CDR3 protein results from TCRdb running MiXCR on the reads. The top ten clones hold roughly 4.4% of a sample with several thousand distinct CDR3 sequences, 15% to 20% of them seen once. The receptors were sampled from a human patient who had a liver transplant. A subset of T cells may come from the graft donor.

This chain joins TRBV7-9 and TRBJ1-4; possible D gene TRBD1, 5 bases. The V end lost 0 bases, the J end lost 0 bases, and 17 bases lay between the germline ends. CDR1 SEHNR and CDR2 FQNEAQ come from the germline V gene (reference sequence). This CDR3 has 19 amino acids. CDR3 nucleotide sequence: TGTGCCAGCAGCTTAGCACTGGGGGGGGGATTTGCAACTAATGAAAAACTGTTTTTT. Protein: CASSLALGGGFATNEKLFF.

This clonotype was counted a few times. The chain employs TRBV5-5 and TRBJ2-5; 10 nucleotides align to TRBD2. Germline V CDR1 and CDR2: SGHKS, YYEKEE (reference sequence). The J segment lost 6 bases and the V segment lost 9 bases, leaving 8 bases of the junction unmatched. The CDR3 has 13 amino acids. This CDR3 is CATHSSGSKTQYF. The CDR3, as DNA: TGTGCCACCCATTCTAGCGGGAGCAAGACCCAGTACTTC.

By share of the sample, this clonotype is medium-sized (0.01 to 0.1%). As DNA, the CDR3 is TGTGCCAGCAGAAGGACAGGGGGCAGTAGCACCGGGGAGCTGTTTTTT. Its translation is CASRRTGGSSTGELFF. The chain joins TRBV28 to TRBJ2-2, with TRBD1 identical over 11 bases. The germline V gene encodes CDR1 MDHEN and CDR2 SYDVKM. The CDR3 runs to 16 residues. V shed 6 bases, J shed 4 bases, and the junction held 7 bases outside the gene matches. The variable domain in full, with the rest retrieved from reference TRBV28 and TRBJ2-2, is DVKVTQSSRYLVKRTGEKVFLECVQDMDHENMFWYRQDPGLGLRLIYFSYDVKMKEKGDIPEGYSVSREKKERFSLILESASTNQTSMYLCASRRTGGSSTGELFFGEGSRLTVL.

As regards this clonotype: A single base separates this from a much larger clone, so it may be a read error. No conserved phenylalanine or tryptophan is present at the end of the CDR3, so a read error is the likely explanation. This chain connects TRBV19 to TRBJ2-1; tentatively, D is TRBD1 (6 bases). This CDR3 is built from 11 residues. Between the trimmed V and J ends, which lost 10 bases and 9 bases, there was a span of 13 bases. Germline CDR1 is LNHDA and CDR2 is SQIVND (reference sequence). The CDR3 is CATQGMVEQFL. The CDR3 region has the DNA TGTGCCACCCAGGGGATGGTTGAGCAGTTCTTA.

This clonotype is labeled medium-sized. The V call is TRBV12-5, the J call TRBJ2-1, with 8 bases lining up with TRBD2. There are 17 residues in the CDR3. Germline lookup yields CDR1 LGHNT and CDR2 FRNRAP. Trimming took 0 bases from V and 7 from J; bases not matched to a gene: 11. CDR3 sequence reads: CASGLVTRRGERNEQFF. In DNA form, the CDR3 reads TGTGCTAGTGGTTTGGTAACGAGGCGGGGGGAGAGGAATGAGCAGTTCTTC.

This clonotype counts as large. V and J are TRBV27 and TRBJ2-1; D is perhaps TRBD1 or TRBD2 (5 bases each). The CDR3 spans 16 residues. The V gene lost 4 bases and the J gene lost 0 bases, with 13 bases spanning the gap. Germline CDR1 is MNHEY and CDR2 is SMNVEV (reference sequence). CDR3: CASSSRDATSYNEQFF. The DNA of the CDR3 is TGTGCCAGCAGTTCCAGGGACGCCACCTCCTACAATGAGCAGTTCTTC.

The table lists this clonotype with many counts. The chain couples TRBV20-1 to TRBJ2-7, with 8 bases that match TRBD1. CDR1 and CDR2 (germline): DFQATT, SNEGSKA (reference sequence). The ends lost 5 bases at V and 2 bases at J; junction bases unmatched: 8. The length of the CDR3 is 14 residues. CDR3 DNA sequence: TGCAGTGCTTGCGGACAGGGCGAAACCTACGAGCAGTACTTC. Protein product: CSACGQGETYEQYF.

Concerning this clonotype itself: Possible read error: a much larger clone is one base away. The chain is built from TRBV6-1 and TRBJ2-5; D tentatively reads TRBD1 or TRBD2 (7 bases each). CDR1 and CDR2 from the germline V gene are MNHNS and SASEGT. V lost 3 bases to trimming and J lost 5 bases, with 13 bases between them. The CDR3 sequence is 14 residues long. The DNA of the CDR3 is TGTGCCAGCAGTGAGGGAGGGGGCGCGGAGACCCAGTACTTC. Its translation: CASSEGGGAETQYF.

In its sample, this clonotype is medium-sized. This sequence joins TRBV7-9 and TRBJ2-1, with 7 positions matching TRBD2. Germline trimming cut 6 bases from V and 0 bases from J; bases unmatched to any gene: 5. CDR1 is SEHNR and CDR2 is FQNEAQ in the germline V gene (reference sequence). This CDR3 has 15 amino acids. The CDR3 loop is CASRMGGSSYNEQFF. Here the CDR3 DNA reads TGTGCCAGCAGGATGGGGGGGAGCTCCTACAATGAGCAGTTCTTC.

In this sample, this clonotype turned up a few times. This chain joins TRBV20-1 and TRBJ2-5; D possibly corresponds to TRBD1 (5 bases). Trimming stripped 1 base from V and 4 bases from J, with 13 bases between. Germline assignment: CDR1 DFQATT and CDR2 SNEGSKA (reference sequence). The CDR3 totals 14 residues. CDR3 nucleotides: TGCAGTGCTAGAGGCAGGGTTGAAGCAGAGACCCAGTACTTC. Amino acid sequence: CSARGRVEAETQYF.

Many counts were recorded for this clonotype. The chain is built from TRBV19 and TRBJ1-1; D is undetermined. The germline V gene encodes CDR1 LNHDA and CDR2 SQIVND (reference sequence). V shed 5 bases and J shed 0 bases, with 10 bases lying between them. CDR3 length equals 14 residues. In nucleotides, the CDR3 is TGTGCCAGTAGTTGGCAGCTCATGAACACTGAAGCTTTCTTT. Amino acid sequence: CASSWQLMNTEAFF. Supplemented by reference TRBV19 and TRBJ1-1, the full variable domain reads DGGITQSPKYLFRKEGQNVTLSCEQNLNHDAMYWYRQDPGQGLRLIYYSQIVNDFQKGDIAEGYSVSREKKESFPLTVTSAQKNPTAFYLCASSWQLMNTEAFFGQGTRLTVV.

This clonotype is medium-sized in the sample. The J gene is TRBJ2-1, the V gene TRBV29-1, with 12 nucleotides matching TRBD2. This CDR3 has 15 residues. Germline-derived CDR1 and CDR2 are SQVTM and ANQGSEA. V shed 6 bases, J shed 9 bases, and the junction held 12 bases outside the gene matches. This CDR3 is CSVAQTSGSTGEQFF. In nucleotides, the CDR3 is TGCAGCGTCGCCCAGACTAGCGGGAGTACTGGTGAGCAGTTCTTC.

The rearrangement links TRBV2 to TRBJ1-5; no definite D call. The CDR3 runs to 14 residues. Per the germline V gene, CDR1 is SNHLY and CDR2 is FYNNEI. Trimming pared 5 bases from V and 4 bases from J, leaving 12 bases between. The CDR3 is CASSFLTPNQPQHF. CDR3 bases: TGTGCCAGCAGTTTTTTGACACCTAATCAGCCCCAGCATTTT. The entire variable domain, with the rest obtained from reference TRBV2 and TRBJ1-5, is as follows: EPEVTQTPSHQVTQMGQEVILRCVPISNHLYFYWYRQILGQKVEFLVSFYNNEISEKSEIFDDQFSVERPDGSNFTLKIRSTKLEDSAMYFCASSFLTPNQPQHFGDGTRLSIL.

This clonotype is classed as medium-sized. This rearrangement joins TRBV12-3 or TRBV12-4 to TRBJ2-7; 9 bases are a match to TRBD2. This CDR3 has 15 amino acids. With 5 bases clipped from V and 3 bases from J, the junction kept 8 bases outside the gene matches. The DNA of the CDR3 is TGTGCCAGCAGTGCCGGGACTAGCTCCCTCTACGAGCAGTACTTC. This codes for CASSAGTSSLYEQYF.

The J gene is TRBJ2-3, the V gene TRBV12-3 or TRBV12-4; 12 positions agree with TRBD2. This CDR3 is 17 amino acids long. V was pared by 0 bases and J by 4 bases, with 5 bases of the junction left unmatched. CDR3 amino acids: CASSLALTSGRPDTQYF. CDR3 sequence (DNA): TGTGCCAGCAGTTTAGCCCTGACTAGCGGGAGACCAGATACGCAGTATTTT.

The CDR3 nucleotides read TGTGCCAGCAGTACGCGGAACTCCTACAATGAGCAGTTCTTC. Translating gives CASSTRNSYNEQFF. The V and J genes are TRBV12-3 or TRBV12-4 and TRBJ2-1; D is ambiguous. V gave up 5 bases and J gave up 0 bases, with 8 bases separating them. The CDR3 length is 14 residues.

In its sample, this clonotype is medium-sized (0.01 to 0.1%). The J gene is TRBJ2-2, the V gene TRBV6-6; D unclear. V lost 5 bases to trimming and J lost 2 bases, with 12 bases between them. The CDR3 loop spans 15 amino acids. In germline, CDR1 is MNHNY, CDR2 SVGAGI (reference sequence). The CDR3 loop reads CASSLPGSNTGELFF. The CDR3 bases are TGTGCCAGCAGTCTACCCGGATCTAACACCGGGGAGCTGTTTTTT.

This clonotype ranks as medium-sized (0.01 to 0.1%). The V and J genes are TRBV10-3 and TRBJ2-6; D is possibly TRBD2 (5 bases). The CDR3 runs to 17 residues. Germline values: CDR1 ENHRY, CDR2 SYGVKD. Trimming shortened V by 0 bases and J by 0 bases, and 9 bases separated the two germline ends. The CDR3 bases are TGTGCCATCAGTGAGTCGTCTGGGAGCTCTGGGGCCAACGTCCTGACTTTC. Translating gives CAISESSGSSGANVLTF.

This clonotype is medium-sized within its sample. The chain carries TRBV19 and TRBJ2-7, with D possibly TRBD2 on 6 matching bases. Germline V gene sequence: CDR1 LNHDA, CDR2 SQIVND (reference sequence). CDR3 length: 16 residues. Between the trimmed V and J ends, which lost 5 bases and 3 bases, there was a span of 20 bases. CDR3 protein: CASSLVGGQDLYEQYF. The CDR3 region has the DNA TGTGCCAGTAGTCTCGTGGGGGGTCAGGACCTCTACGAGCAGTACTTC.

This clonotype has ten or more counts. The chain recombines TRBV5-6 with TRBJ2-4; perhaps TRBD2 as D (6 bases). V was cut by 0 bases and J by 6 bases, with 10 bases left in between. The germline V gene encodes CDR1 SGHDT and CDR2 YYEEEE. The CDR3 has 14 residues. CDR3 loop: CASSLVDSGNIQYF. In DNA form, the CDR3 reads TGTGCCAGCAGCTTGGTGGATAGCGGAAACATTCAGTACTTC.

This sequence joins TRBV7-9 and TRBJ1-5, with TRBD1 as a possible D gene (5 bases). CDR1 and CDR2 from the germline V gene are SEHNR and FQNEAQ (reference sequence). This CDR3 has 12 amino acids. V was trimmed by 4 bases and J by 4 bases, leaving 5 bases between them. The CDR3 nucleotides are TGTGCCAGCAGCTCAGGGAATCAGCCCCAGCATTTT. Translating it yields CASSSGNQPQHF.

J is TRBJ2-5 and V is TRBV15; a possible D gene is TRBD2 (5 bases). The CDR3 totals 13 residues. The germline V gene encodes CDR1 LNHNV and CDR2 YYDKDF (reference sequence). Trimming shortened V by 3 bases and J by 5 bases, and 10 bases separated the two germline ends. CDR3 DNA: TGTGCCACCAGCAGCGGACCGGGGGAGACCCAGTACTTC. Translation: CATSSGPGETQYF. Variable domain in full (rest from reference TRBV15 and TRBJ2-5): DAMVIQNPRYQVTQFGKPVTLSCSQTLNHNVMYWYQQKSSQAPKLLFHYYDKDFNNEADTPDNFQSRRPNTSFCFLDIRSPGLGDTAMYLCATSSGPGETQYFGPGTRLLVL.

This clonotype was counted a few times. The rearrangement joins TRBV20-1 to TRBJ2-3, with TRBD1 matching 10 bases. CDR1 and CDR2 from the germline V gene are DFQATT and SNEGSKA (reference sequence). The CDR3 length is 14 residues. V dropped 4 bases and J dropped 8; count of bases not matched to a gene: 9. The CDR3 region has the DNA TGCAGTGCTAAGGACAGGGGGTTTGGGGGTACGCAGTATTTT. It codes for CSAKDRGFGGTQYF.

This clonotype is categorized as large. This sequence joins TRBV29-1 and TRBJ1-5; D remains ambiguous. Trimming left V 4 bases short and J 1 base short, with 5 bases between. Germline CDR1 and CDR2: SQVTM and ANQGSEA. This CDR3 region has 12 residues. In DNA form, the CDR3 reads TGCAGCGTTGTAGTGAGCAATCAGCCCCAGCATTTT. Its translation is CSVVVSNQPQHF.

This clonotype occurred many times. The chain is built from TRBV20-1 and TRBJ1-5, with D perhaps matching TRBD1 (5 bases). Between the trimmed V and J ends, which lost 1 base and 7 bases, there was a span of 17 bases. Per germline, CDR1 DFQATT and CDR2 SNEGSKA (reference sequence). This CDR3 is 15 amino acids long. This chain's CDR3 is CSARVMAGSGQPQHF. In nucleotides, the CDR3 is TGCAGTGCTAGAGTTATGGCAGGGTCAGGGCAGCCCCAGCATTTT.

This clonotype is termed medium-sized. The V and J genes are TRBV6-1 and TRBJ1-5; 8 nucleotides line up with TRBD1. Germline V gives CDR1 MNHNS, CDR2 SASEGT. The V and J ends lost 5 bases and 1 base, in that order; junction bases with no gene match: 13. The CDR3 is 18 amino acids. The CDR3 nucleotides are TGTGCCAGCAGTTTCCAAGGACAGGGATATTCCAGCAATCAGCCCCAGCATTTT. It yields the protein CASSFQGQGYSSNQPQHF.

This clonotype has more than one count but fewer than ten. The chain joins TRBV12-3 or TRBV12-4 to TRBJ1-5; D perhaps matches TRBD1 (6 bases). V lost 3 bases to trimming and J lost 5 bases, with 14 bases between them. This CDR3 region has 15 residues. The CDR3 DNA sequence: TGTGCCAGCAGTTTTGGGGGGGGGGCCGATCAGCCCCAGCATTTT. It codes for CASSFGGGADQPQHF.